A selection of T cell receptor beta chains follows, all from one sample in a study of identical twins. TCRdb called the 5' RACE reads again in MiXCR, with one record for every CDR3 protein. The sample contains under 800,000 distinct CDR3 sequences, 21% of which appear only once. The data also belong to a second study, concerning T cells expressing NK-cell markers.

Material for sequencing was PBMCs. These TCRs come from a woman aged 18-29 years in good health. Both conserved end residues are part of each CDR3. A D gene is named only where the DNA matches it firmly. The size entry is marked missing in some rows and otherwise reads once, few, many or a size class.

j_gene: TRBJ2-3; v_gene: TRBV7-7; d_gene: -; abundance: -; CDR3aa: CASSSTRSADTQYF; CDR3nt: TGTGCTAGCAGCTCGACGAGGAGCGCAGATACGCAGTATTTT
j_gene: TRBJ2-1; v_gene: TRBV12-3/TRBV12-4; d_gene: TRBD2; abundance: few; CDR3aa: CASRTTSGHNEQFF; CDR3nt: TGTGCCAGCAGAACGACTAGCGGGCACAATGAGCAGTTCTTC
j_gene: TRBJ2-1; v_gene: TRBV20-1; d_gene: -; abundance: many; CDR3aa: CSASVGWGEQFF; CDR3nt: TGCAGTGCTAGCGTTGGATGGGGGGAGCAGTTCTTC
j_gene: TRBJ1-2; v_gene: TRBV12-3/TRBV12-4; d_gene: -; abundance: -; CDR3aa: CASSPRGSLGGYTF; CDR3nt: TGTGCCAGCAGTCCTCGGGGGAGTCTGGGTGGCTACACCTTC
j_gene: TRBJ2-1; v_gene: TRBV5-1; d_gene: -; abundance: -; CDR3aa: CASSLDWGRNEQFF; CDR3nt: TGCGCCAGCAGCTTGGATTGGGGGCGCAATGAGCAGTTCTTC
j_gene: TRBJ1-2; v_gene: TRBV5-1; d_gene: -; abundance: -; CDR3aa: CARNDRSGAYGYTF; CDR3nt: TGCGCCAGGAACGACAGATCCGGGGCTTATGGCTACACCTTC
j_gene: TRBJ2-2; v_gene: TRBV9; d_gene: -; abundance: few; CDR3aa: CASSVRASSGTGELFF; CDR3nt: TGTGCCAGCAGCGTTAGGGCTTCGTCCGGTACCGGGGAGCTGTTTTTT
j_gene: TRBJ2-7; v_gene: TRBV6-5; d_gene: -; abundance: many; CDR3aa: CASSYRGEQYF; CDR3nt: TGTGCCAGCAGTTACAGGGGCGAGCAGTACTTC
j_gene: TRBJ2-7; v_gene: TRBV5-1; d_gene: TRBD2; abundance: many; CDR3aa: CASSFWEGSYEQYF; CDR3nt: TGCGCCAGCAGCTTCTGGGAGGGATCCTACGAGCAGTACTTC
j_gene: TRBJ2-1; v_gene: TRBV5-1; d_gene: TRBD1; abundance: many; CDR3aa: CASSADRGQTRGNEQFF; CDR3nt: TGCGCCAGCAGCGCCGACAGGGGTCAGACACGGGGGAATGAGCAGTTCTTC
j_gene: TRBJ2-7; v_gene: TRBV6-1; d_gene: TRBD1; abundance: -; CDR3aa: CASTHRDRSYEQYF; CDR3nt: TGTGCCAGCACCCACCGGGACAGATCCTACGAGCAGTACTTC
j_gene: TRBJ2-2; v_gene: TRBV15; d_gene: -; abundance: -; CDR3aa: CATSRMGGTLNTGELFF; CDR3nt: TGTGCCACCAGCAGGATGGGTGGGACACTGAACACCGGGGAGCTGTTTTTT
j_gene: TRBJ2-1; v_gene: TRBV5-1; d_gene: -; abundance: -; CDR3aa: CASGDGPNEQFF; CDR3nt: TGCGCCAGCGGGGACGGGCCCAATGAGCAGTTCTTC
j_gene: TRBJ2-1; v_gene: TRBV12-3/TRBV12-4; d_gene: -; abundance: many; CDR3aa: CASRGVGGGPINEQFF; CDR3nt: TGTGCCAGCAGGGGGGTAGGGGGAGGGCCGATCAATGAGCAGTTCTTC
j_gene: TRBJ2-1; v_gene: TRBV10-3; d_gene: -; abundance: many; CDR3aa: CAIRRGGEQFF; CDR3nt: TGTGCCATCAGACGGGGTGGTGAGCAGTTCTTC
j_gene: TRBJ2-7; v_gene: TRBV7-2; d_gene: -; abundance: -; CDR3aa: CASQGFTYEQYF; CDR3nt: TGTGCCAGCCAGGGATTTACCTACGAGCAGTACTTC
j_gene: TRBJ1-1; v_gene: TRBV12-3/TRBV12-4; d_gene: -; abundance: many; CDR3aa: CASSFAPRAFF; CDR3nt: TGTGCCAGCAGTTTTGCCCCGAGGGCTTTCTTT
j_gene: TRBJ1-6; v_gene: TRBV20-1; d_gene: -; abundance: -; CDR3aa: CSAPRSYNSPLHF; CDR3nt: TGCAGTGCTCCTCGCTCCTATAATTCACCCCTCCACTTT
j_gene: TRBJ2-3; v_gene: TRBV20-1; d_gene: TRBD2; abundance: many; CDR3aa: CSGGAGGHTDTQYF; CDR3nt: TGCAGCGGGGGTGCGGGAGGGCACACAGATACGCAGTATTTT
j_gene: TRBJ2-1; v_gene: TRBV5-1; d_gene: -; abundance: -; CDR3aa: CASSLSTNNEQFF; CDR3nt: TGCGCCAGCAGCTTATCCACAAACAATGAGCAGTTCTTC
j_gene: TRBJ1-1; v_gene: TRBV29-1; d_gene: -; abundance: many; CDR3aa: CSVGKTANTEAFF; CDR3nt: TGCAGCGTGGGGAAGACAGCGAACACTGAAGCTTTCTTT
j_gene: TRBJ2-1; v_gene: TRBV20-1; d_gene: TRBD2; abundance: many; CDR3aa: CSARIAGISSYNEQFF; CDR3nt: TGCAGTGCTAGAATAGCGGGGATAAGCTCCTACAATGAGCAGTTCTTC
j_gene: TRBJ2-2; v_gene: TRBV15; d_gene: TRBD2; abundance: few; CDR3aa: CATSPAGPNTGELFF; CDR3nt: TGTGCCACCAGCCCAGCGGGACCCAACACCGGGGAGCTGTTTTTT
j_gene: TRBJ2-3; v_gene: TRBV27; d_gene: -; abundance: once; CDR3aa: CASSPMRRDTQYF; CDR3nt: TGTGCCAGCAGTCCGATGCGTAGGGATACGCAGTATTTT
j_gene: TRBJ1-4; v_gene: TRBV27; d_gene: -; abundance: few; CDR3aa: CASGYSPRQLFF; CDR3nt: TGTGCCAGCGGTTACAGTCCACGACAACTGTTTTTT
j_gene: TRBJ2-3; v_gene: TRBV20-1; d_gene: -; abundance: -; CDR3aa: CSVPGARADTQYF; CDR3nt: TGCAGTGTTCCGGGGGCAAGAGCAGATACGCAGTATTTT
j_gene: TRBJ1-2; v_gene: TRBV7-3; d_gene: -; abundance: few; CDR3aa: CASSATQNGEGYTF; CDR3nt: TGTGCCAGCAGCGCTACCCAAAACGGCGAAGGCTACACCTTC